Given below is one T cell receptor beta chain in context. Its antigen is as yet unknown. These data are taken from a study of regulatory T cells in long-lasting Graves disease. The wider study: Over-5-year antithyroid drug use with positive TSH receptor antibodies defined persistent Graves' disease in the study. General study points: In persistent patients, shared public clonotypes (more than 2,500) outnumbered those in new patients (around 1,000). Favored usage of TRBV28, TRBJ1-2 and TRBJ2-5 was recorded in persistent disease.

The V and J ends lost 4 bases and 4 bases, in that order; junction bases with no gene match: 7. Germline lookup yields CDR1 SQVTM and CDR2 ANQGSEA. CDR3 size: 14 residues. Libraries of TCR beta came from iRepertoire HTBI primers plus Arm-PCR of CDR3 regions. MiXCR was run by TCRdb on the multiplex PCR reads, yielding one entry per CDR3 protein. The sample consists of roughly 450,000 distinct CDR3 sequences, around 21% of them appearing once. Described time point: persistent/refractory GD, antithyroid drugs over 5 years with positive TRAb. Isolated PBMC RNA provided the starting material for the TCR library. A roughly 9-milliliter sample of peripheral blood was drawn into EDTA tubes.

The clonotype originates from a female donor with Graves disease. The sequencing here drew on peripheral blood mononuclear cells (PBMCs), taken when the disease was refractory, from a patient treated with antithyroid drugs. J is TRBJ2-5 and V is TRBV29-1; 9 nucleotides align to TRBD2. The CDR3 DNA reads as TGCAGCGTTGTTATAGCGGGAGTCGGAGAGACCCAGTACTTC. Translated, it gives CSVVIAGVGETQYF.